This T cell receptor (beta chain) was profiled in a study of blood T cell repertoires in COVID-19. Study at large: Italy, Spain and the United States were the sources of the convalescent and acute COVID-19 samples.

Some clones are missing from TCRdb's copy, which holds only in-frame ones; the method was immunoSEQ multiplex PCR. The sample holds approximately 400,000 clones; under 85% are singletons and the top ten take around 5%. Germline CDR1 SGHAT, CDR2 FQNNGV. The CDR3 covers 17 residues. Trimming removed 3 bases from V and 2 bases from J; junction bases left unmatched: 12. Across 24 US areas, participants ranged in age from about 18 to 90 years. Cohort assignment relied on participant-reported clinical history. The V gene is TRBV11-2, the J gene TRBJ2-5, with 7 bases that match TRBD1. Sequenced material: PBMCs or T cells enriched from blood (not recorded which). This TCR was recovered from a woman between 50 and 59 years old who had recovered from COVID-19. CDR3 protein: CASSLVRNRGGQETQYF. CDR3 DNA sequence: TGTGCCAGCAGCTTGGTCCGAAACAGGGGTGGTCAAGAGACCCAGTACTTC.